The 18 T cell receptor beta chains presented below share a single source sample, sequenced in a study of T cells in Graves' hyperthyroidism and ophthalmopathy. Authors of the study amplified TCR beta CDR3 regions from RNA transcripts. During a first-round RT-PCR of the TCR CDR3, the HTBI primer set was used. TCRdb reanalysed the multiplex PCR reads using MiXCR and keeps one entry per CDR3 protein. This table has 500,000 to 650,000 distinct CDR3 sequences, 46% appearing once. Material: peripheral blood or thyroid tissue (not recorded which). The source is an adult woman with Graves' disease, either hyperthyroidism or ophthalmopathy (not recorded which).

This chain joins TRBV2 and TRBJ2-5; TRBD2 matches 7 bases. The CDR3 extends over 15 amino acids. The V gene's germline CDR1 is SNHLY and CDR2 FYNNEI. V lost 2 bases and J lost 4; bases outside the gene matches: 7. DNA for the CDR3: TGTGCCAGCAGTGAATCCCCGGGAGGAGGAGAGACCCAGTACTTC. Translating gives CASSESPGGGETQYF.

The CDR3 nucleotides are TGTGCCAGCAGTGAGAACGGGGAGCTGTTTTTT. Encoded protein: CASSENGELFF. This chain uses TRBV2 with TRBJ2-2; D is ambiguous. The CDR3 length is 11 residues. Trimming took off 3 bases at V and 7 bases at J, with 3 bases between the two ends. Germline-derived CDR1 and CDR2 are SNHLY and FYNNEI.

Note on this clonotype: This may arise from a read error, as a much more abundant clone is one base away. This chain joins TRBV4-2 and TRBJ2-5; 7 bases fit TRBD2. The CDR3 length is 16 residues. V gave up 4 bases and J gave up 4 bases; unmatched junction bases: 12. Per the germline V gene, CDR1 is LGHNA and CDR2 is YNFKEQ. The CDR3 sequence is CASSRTATGGGETQYF. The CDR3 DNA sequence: TGTGCCAGCAGCCGAACAGCCACAGGCGGGGGAGAGACCCAGTACTTC.

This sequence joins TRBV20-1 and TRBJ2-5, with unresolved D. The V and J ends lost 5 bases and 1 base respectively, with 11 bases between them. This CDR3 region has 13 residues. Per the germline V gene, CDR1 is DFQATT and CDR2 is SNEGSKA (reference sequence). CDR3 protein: CSAGPTPQETQYF. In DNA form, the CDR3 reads TGCAGTGCTGGTCCCACCCCCCAAGAGACCCAGTACTTC.

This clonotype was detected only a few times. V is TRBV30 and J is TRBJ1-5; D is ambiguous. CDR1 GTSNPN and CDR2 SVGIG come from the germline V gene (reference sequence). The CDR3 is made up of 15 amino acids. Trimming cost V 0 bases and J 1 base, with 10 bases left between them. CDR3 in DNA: TGTGCCTGGAGTGTATTGGGCCTCAGCAATCAGCCCCAGCATTTT. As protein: CAWSVLGLSNQPQHF.

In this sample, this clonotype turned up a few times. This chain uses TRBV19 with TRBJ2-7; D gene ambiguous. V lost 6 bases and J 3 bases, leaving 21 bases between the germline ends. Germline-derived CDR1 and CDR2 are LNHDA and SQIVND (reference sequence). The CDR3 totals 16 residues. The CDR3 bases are TGTGCCAGTAGCCAGGTAGGAAGCGCTCGAGACTACGAGCAGTACTTC. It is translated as CASSQVGSARDYEQYF.

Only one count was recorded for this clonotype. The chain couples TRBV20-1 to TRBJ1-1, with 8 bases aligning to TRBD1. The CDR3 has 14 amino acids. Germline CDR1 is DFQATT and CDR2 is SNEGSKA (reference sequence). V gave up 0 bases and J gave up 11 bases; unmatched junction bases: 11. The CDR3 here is CSARDSGTGSDAFF. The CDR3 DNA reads TGCAGTGCTAGAGATAGCGGGACAGGATCAGATGCTTTCTTT.

CDR3 sequence: CSARGGQGSSYEQYF. Written as DNA, the CDR3 is TGCAGTGCTAGAGGGGGACAGGGAAGCTCCTACGAGCAGTACTTC. This sequence joins TRBV20-1 and TRBJ2-7; 9 bases line up with TRBD1. CDR3 length: 15 residues. Germline CDR1 DFQATT, CDR2 SNEGSKA (reference sequence). V lost 1 base, J lost 0 bases, and 4 bases stayed unmatched.

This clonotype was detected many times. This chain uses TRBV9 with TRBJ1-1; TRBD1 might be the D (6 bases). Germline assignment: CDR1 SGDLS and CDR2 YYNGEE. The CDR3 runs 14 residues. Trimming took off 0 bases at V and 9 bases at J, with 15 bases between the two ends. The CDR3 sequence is CASSVEVQGPKAFF. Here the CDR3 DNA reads TGTGCCAGCAGCGTAGAGGTCCAGGGGCCGAAAGCTTTCTTT.

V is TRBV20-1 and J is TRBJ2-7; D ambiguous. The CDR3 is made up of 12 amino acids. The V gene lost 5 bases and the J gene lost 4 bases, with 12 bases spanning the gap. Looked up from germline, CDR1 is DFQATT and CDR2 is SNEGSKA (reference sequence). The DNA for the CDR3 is TGCAGTGCTGCCACAGAGCCTTACGAGCAGTACTTC. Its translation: CSAATEPYEQYF.

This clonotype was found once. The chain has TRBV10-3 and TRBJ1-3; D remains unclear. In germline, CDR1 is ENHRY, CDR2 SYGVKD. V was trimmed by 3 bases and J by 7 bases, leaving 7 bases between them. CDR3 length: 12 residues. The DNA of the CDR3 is TGTGCCATCAGTGATGGGATGAACACCATATATTTT. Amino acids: CAISDGMNTIYF.

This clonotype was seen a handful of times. CDR3 amino acids: CASGRRAGELFF. In nucleotides, the CDR3 is TGTGCCAGCGGACGGCGGGCAGGGGAGCTGTTTTTT. The V gene is TRBV7-8, the J gene TRBJ2-2; D is possibly TRBD2 (5 bases). CDR1 is SGHVS, CDR2 FQNEAQ, per germline. The CDR3 runs 12 residues. The germline V and J ends were trimmed by 8 bases and 8 bases, with 12 bases remaining between them.

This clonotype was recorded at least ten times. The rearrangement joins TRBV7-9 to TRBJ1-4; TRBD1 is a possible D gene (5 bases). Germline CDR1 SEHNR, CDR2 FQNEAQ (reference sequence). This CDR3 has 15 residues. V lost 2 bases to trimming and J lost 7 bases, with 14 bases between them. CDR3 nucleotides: TGTGCCAGCAGCTTAATGGGGGAGGCTGGTGAAAAACTGTTTTTT. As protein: CASSLMGEAGEKLFF.

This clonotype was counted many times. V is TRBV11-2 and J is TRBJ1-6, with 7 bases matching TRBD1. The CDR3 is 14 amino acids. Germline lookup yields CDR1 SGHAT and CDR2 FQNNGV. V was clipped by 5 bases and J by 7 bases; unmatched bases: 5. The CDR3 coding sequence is TGTGCCAGCAGCGCCGGGACAGAAAATTCACCCCTCCACTTT. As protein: CASSAGTENSPLHF.

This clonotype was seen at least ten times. The CDR3 DNA reads as TGTGCCAGTAGTATACAGTCCCTGAACACCGGGGAGCTGTTTTTT. Residues: CASSIQSLNTGELFF. This rearrangement joins TRBV19 to TRBJ2-2; D call uncertain. Germline-derived CDR1 and CDR2 are LNHDA and SQIVND (reference sequence). The ends were cut back, 2 bases at V and 1 base at J, with 8 bases in the middle. This CDR3 spans 15 amino acids.

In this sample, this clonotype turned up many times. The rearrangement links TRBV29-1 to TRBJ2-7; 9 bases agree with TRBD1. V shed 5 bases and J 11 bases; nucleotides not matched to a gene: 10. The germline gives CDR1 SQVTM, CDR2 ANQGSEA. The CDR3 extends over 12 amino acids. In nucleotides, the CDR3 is TGCAGCGTTTCCGGGACAGGGTCGAACAAGTACTTC. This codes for CSVSGTGSNKYF.

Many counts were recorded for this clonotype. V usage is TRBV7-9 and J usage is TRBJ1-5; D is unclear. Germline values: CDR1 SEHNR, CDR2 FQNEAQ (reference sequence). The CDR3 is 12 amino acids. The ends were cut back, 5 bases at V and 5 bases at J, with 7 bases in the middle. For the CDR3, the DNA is TGTGCCAGCAGCCTACAGCATCAGCCCCAGCATTTT. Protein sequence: CASSLQHQPQHF.

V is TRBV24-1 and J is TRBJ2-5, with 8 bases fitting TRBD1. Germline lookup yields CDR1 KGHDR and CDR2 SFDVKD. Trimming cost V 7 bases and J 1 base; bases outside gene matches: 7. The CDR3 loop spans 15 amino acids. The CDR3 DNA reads TGTGCCACCAGCGAAGTTACAGGGGGCCAAGAGACCCAGTACTTC. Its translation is CATSEVTGGQETQYF.